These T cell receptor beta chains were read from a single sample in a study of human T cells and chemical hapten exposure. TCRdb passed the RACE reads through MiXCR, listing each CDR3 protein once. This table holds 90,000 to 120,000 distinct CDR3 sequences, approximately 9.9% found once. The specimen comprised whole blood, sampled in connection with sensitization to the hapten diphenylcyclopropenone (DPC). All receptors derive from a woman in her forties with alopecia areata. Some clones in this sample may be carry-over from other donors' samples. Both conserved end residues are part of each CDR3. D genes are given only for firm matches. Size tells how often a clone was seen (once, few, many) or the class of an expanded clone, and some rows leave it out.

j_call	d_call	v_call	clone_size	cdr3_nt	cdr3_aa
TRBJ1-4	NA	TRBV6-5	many	TGTGCCAGCAGTTACTACGGGTCTGGTGAAAAACTGTTTTTT	CASSYYGSGEKLFF
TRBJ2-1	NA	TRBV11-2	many	TGTGCCAGCAGCTTTATTGACGGTGGATCGCAGTTCTTC	CASSFIDGGSQFF
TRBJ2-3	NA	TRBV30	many	TGTGCCTGGAGTAGTGTATTCAGGGTAACAGATACGCAGTATTTT	CAWSSVFRVTDTQYF
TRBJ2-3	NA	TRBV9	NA	TGTGCCAGCGCGGAGATAAGCACAGATACGCAGTATTTT	CASAEISTDTQYF
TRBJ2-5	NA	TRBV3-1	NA	TGTGCCAGCAGCCAAGACAGAAAAACCCAGTACTTC	CASSQDRKTQYF
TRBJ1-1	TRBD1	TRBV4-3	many	TGCGCCAGCAGGGACAGGTGGGACACTGAAGCTTTCTTT	CASRDRWDTEAFF
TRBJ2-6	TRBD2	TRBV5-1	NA	TGCGCCAGCAGCTTGGAAAGCGGGAGCTCCTCTGGGGCCAACGTCCTGACTTTC	CASSLESGSSSGANVLTF
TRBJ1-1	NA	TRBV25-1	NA	TGTGCCAGCAGTGGCCCGAGAGGGGACCCGACCCCTGCGTTTGAAGCTTTCTTT	CASSGPRGDPTPAFEAFF
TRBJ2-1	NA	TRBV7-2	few	TGTGCCAGCAGCCTGGAGGGGGCCGGTAATGAGCAGTTCTTC	CASSLEGAGNEQFF
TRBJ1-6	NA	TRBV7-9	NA	TGTGCCAGCAGCTTAGCGCTTCAGGGCGCCTATAATTCACCCCTCCACTTT	CASSLALQGAYNSPLHF
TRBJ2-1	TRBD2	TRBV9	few	TGTGCCAGCACGTGGAGCCTAGCGGTAGACAATGAGCAGTTCTTC	CASTWSLAVDNEQFF
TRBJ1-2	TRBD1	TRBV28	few	TGTGCCAGCACCGGACAGGACTATGGCTACACCTTC	CASTGQDYGYTF
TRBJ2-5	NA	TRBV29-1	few	TGCAGCGTCGACGGAGGGGGAGGAGAGACCCAGTACTTC	CSVDGGGGETQYF
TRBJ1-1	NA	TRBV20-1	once	TGCGGCTGGCGGTTTAACACTGAAGCTTTCTTT	CGWRFNTEAFF
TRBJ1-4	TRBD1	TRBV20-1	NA	TGCAGTGCTCGCAAATCGACAGGGGGCGAGGGGAAACTGTTTTTT	CSARKSTGGEGKLFF
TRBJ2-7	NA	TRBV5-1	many	TGCGCCAGCAGCTTGGCCGGGATTGGGGACGAGCAGTACTTC	CASSLAGIGDEQYF
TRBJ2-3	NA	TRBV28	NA	TGTGCCAGCAGGGTTGGGGGAACTAGCACAGATACGCAGTATTTT	CASRVGGTSTDTQYF
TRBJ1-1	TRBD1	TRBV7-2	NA	TGTGCCAGCAGCTTCCAGGGGACAGGGTGGGAGAAGAACACTGAAGCTTTCTTT	CASSFQGTGWEKNTEAFF
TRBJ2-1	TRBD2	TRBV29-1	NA	TGCAGCGTTCCCAGACTAGCGGGAGGGTTGAGCTGCTACAATGAGCAGTTCTTC	CSVPRLAGGLSCYNEQFF
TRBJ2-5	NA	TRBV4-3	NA	TGCGCCAGCAGCCAAGGGCAGCGACAGGCTCAAGAGACCCAGTACTTC	CASSQGQRQAQETQYF
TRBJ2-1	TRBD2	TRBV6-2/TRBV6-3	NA	TGTGCCAGCAGTTACTCACTAGCGGGAGGTCAGAATGAGCAGTTCTTC	CASSYSLAGGQNEQFF
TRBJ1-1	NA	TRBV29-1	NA	TGCAGCGCTGACAACCTGAACACTGAAGCTTTCTTT	CSADNLNTEAFF
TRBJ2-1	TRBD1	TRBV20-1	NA	TGCAGTGCGAGACCTGCCGGGACAGGAGCCTACAATGAGCAGTTCTTC	CSARPAGTGAYNEQFF
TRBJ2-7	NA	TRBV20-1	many	TGCAGTGCTAGTACCGATATGTACGAGCAGTACTTC	CSASTDMYEQYF
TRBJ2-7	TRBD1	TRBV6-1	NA	TGTGCCAGCAGTTTACAGGGGCACGGCGAGCAGTACTTC	CASSLQGHGEQYF
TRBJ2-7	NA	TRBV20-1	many	TGCAGTGCTGGTGGGGGCCTAGCCTACGAGCAGTACTTC	CSAGGGLAYEQYF
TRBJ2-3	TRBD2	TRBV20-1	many	TGCAGTGCTCTCTTGGGTAGCGGGGGAGTAGATACGCAGTATTTT	CSALLGSGGVDTQYF
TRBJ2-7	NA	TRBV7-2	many	TGTGCCAGCAGCGCCCACAGGGCCTACGAGCAGTACTTC	CASSAHRAYEQYF
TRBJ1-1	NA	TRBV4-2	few	TGTGCCAGCAGCCAAGGCATCAGGGGAAGAGGTGAGAACACTGAAGCTTTCTTT	CASSQGIRGRGENTEAFF
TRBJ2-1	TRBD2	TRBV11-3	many	TGTGCCAGCAGCTTAGTAGGGACTAGCGGGTTCAATGAGCAGTTCTTC	CASSLVGTSGFNEQFF
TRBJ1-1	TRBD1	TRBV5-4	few	TGTGCCAGCAGCCCCGGGACAGGGGGCACCTTGAACACTGAAGCTTTCTTT	CASSPGTGGTLNTEAFF
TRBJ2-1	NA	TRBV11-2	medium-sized	TGTGCCAGCAGCCGATGGGGAAATGAGCAGTTCTTC	CASSRWGNEQFF
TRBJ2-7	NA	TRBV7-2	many	TGTGCCAGCAGCTTAGCTGGCGGGGTGGGGGAGCAGTACTTC	CASSLAGGVGEQYF
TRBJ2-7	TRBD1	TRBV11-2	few	TGTGCCAGCAGCTTAGATCGGGACAGCCGAACTTACGAGCAGTACTTC	CASSLDRDSRTYEQYF
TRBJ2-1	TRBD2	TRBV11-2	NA	TGTGCCAGCAGCTTAGGTCAAGCGGGATTGAATGAGCAGTTCTTC	CASSLGQAGLNEQFF
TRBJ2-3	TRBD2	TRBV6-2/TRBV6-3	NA	TGTGCCAGCAGTGGCGGGACTAGCGGTTATAAGGATACGCAGTATTTT	CASSGGTSGYKDTQYF
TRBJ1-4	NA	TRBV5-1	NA	TGCGCCAGCAGCTGGAGGGGTGATAATGACGAAAAACTGTTTTTT	CASSWRGDNDEKLFF
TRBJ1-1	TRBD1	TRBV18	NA	TGTGCCAGCTCACCAAACAGGGGGGACACTGAAGCTTTCTTT	CASSPNRGDTEAFF
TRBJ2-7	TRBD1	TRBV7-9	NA	TGTGCCAGCAGCCCTCCTGGGACAGAAGTCTACGAGCAGTACTTC	CASSPPGTEVYEQYF
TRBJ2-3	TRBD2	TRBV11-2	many	TGTGCCAGCAGCTTAGGCCTAGCGGGATGGAGAGATACGCAGTATTTT	CASSLGLAGWRDTQYF
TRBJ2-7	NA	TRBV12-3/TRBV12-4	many	TGTGCCAGTAAGAGGACGGGAACCTACGAGCAGTACTTC	CASKRTGTYEQYF
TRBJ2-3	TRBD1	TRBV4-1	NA	TGCGCCAGCAGCCCCAAAGACAGGGGCACAGATACGCAGTATTTT	CASSPKDRGTDTQYF
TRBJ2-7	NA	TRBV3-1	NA	TGTGCCAGCAGCCACCGGACTATAAGGTACGAGCAGTACTTC	CASSHRTIRYEQYF
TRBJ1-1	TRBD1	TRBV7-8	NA	TGTGCCAGCAGCTCCCGACTGGGACAGGGAGGAGCTGAAGCTTTCTTT	CASSSRLGQGGAEAFF